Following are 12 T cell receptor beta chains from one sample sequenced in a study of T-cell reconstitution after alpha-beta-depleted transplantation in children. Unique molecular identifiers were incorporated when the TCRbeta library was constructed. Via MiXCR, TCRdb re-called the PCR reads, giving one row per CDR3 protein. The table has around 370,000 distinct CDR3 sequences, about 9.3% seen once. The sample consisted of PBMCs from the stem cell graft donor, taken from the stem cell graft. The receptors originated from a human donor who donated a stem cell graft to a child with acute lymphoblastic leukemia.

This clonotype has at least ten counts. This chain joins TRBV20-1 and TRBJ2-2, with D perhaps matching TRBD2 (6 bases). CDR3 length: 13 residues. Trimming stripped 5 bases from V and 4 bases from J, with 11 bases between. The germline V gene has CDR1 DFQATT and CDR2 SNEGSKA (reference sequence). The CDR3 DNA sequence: TGCAGTGCTGCCGGGAGTTTCACCGGGGAGCTGTTTTTT. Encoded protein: CSAAGSFTGELFF.

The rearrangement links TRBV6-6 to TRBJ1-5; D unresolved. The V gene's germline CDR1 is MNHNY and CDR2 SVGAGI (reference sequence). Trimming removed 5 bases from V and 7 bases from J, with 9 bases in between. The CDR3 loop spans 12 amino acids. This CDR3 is CASSPVEQPQHF. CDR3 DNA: TGTGCCAGCAGTCCTGTGGAGCAGCCCCAGCATTTT.

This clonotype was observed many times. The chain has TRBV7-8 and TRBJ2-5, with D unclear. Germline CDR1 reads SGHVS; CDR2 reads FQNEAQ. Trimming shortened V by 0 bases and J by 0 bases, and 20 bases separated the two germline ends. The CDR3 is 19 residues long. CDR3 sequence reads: CASSLATPVADKYQETQYF. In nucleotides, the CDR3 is TGTGCCAGCAGCTTAGCAACACCGGTGGCAGACAAGTACCAAGAGACCCAGTACTTC.

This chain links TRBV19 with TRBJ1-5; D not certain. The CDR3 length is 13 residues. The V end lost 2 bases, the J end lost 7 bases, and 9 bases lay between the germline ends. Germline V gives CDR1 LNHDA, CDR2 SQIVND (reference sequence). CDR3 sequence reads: CASSIRQFQPQHF. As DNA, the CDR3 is TGTGCCAGTAGTATACGGCAGTTCCAGCCCCAGCATTTT.

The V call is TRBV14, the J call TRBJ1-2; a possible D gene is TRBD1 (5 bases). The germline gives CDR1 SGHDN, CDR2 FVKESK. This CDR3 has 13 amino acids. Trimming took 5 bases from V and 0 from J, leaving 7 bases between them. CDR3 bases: TGTGCCAGCAGCGGGGGACCTAACTATGGCTACACCTTC. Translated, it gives CASSGGPNYGYTF.

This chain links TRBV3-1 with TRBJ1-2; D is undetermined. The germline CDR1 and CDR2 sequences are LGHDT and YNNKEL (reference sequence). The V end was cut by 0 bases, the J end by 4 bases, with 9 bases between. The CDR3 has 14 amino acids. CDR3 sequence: CASSQEALSYGYTF. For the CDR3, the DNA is TGTGCCAGCAGCCAAGAGGCCCTGTCCTATGGCTACACCTTC. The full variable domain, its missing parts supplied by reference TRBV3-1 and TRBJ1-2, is DTAVSQTPKYLVTQMGNDKSIKCEQNLGHDTMYWYKQDSKKFLKIMFSYNNKELIINETVPNRFSPKSPDKAHLNLHINSLELGDSAVYFCASSQEALSYGYTFGSGTRLTVV.

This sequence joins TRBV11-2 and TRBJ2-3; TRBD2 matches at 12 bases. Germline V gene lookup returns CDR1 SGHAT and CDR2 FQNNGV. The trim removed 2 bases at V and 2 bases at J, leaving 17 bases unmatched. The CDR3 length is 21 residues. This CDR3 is CASSLYILWTSGESITDTQYF. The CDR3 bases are TGTGCCAGCAGCTTATACATTTTGTGGACTAGCGGGGAATCTATCACAGATACGCAGTATTTT.

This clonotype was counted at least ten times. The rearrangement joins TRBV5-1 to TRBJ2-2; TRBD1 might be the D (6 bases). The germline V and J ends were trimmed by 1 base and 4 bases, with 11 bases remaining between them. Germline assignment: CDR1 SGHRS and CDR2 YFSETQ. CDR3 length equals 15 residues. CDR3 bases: TGCGCCAGCAGCTTGTTTCAGGGGAGCACCGGGGAGCTGTTTTTT. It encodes CASSLFQGSTGELFF.

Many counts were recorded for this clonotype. The CDR3 DNA reads as TGTGCCAGCAGCGAAGCGGTCTGGGAAACTAATGAAAAACTGTTTTTT. This codes for CASSEAVWETNEKLFF. The chain uses TRBV4-2 and TRBJ1-4; D is uncertain. In germline, CDR1 is LGHNA, CDR2 YNFKEQ. V lost 5 bases and J 1 base, leaving 14 bases between the germline ends. The CDR3 runs 16 residues.

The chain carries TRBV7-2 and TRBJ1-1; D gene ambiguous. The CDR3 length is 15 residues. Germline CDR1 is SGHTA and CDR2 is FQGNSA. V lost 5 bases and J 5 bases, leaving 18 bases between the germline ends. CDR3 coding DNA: TGTGCCAGCAGCCCTCGGCAGGCGTTGGGGACTGAAGCTTTCTTT. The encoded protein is CASSPRQALGTEAFF.

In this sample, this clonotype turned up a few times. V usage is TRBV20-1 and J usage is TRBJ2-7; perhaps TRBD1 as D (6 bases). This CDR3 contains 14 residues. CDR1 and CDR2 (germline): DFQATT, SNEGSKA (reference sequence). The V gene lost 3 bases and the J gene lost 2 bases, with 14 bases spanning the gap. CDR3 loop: CSASGTGTTYEQYF. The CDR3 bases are TGCAGTGCTAGTGGTACAGGGACAACCTACGAGCAGTACTTC.

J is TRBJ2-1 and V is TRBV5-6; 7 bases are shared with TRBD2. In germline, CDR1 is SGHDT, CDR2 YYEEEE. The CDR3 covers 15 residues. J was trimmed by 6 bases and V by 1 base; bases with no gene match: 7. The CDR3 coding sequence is TGTGCCAGCAGCTTGTTCCGGCGGGAGTTCAATGAGCAGTTCTTC. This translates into CASSLFRREFNEQFF.